This T cell receptor beta chain emerged from a study of T cells in Graves' hyperthyroidism and ophthalmopathy. Study-level information: Any treatment followed the collection of peripheral blood at initial diagnosis. Study-wide points: Ophthalmopathy prediction by the model preceded onset by a median roughly 6 months.

Germline V gene data show CDR1 as SGDLS and CDR2 as YYNGEE. This CDR3 has 13 residues. V lost 2 bases to trimming and J lost 7 bases, with 13 bases between them. A patient was excluded if there was uncontrolled infection, other autoimmune disease, pregnancy or lactation. PBMCs came from more than 9.5 ml fresh peripheral blood. This clonotype was observed at least ten times. Its antigen remains unknown. TCR beta CDR3 regions were amplified from RNA. The HTBI primer set was used in a first-round RT-PCR of the TCR CDR3. TCRdb reprocessed the multiplex PCR reads via MiXCR and lists one record per CDR3 protein. The sample includes about 360,000 distinct CDR3 sequences, roughly an eighth of them seen just once.

The chain carries TRBV9 and TRBJ2-7; D is perhaps TRBD2 (5 bases). The receptor was derived from a young woman with Graves' hyperthyroidism. The sample consisted of blood. CDR3 sequence (DNA): TGTGCCAGCAGCGTGGGAAAACGGGATGAGCAGTACTTC. Its protein is CASSVGKRDEQYF.